The 5 T cell receptor beta chains below all came from one sample that was sequenced in a study of early T cells in non-severe SARS-CoV-2 infection. MiXCR, run by TCRdb on the 5' RACE reads, gives a single entry per CDR3 protein. Of roughly 17,000 distinct CDR3 sequences listed, about 5.4% were seen once; the top ten hold about 6.8%. The source was whole blood, collected at baseline. The receptors were sampled from an adult who was a healthcare worker with PCR-confirmed SARS-CoV-2 infection or an uninfected control (not recorded which).

This clonotype came up many times. This rearrangement joins TRBV3-1 to TRBJ2-2; D may be TRBD2 (6 bases). The CDR3 loop spans 16 amino acids. Germline V gene data show CDR1 as LGHDT and CDR2 as YNNKEL (reference sequence). V gave up 4 bases and J gave up 1 base, with 13 bases separating them. In DNA form, the CDR3 reads TGTGCCAGCAGCCCAAGACTAGGACGGAACACCGGGGAGCTGTTTTTT. This encodes CASSPRLGRNTGELFF.

By sample fraction, this clonotype is medium-sized. The V gene is TRBV20-1, the J gene TRBJ1-1; no clear D gene. Trimming left V 4 bases short and J 4 bases short, with 7 bases between. Germline lookup yields CDR1 DFQATT and CDR2 SNEGSKA (reference sequence). The CDR3 has 11 residues. The CDR3 nucleotides read TGCAGTGCTATGGTGACCACTGAAGCTTTCTTT. Protein: CSAMVTTEAFF.

The V gene is TRBV7-2, the J gene TRBJ2-7, with 10 bases fitting TRBD2. Germline V CDR1 and CDR2: SGHTA, FQGNSA. The ends lost 4 bases at V and 2 bases at J; junction bases unmatched: 8. The CDR3 spans 16 residues. The CDR3 coding sequence is TGTGCCAGCAGCTCCTCGGGTCTAGCGGGGGCCTACGAGCAGTACTTC. Protein product: CASSSSGLAGAYEQYF.

This clonotype is labeled as medium-sized. This sequence joins TRBV6-2 or TRBV6-3 and TRBJ2-5; D may be TRBD1 or TRBD2 (5 bases each). Trimming pared 7 bases from V and 4 bases from J, leaving 22 bases between. Germline V CDR1 and CDR2: MNHEY, SVGEGT. The CDR3 runs to 16 residues. The CDR3 DNA reads as TGTGCCAGCACCGATCGTCGGGTACAGGCGGGAGAGACCCAGTACTTC. Translated: CASTDRRVQAGETQYF.

This clonotype was found many times. The chain uses TRBV11-3 and TRBJ2-2, with 12 bases that match TRBD2. This CDR3 is built from 15 residues. The V gene end was trimmed by 5 bases and the J gene end by 4 bases; junction bases not matched to a gene: 2. CDR1 is SGHNT, CDR2 YENEEA, per germline. CDR3 coding DNA: TGTGCCAGCAGCACTAGCGGGGGGCTCACCGGGGAGCTGTTTTTT. Its translation: CASSTSGGLTGELFF.